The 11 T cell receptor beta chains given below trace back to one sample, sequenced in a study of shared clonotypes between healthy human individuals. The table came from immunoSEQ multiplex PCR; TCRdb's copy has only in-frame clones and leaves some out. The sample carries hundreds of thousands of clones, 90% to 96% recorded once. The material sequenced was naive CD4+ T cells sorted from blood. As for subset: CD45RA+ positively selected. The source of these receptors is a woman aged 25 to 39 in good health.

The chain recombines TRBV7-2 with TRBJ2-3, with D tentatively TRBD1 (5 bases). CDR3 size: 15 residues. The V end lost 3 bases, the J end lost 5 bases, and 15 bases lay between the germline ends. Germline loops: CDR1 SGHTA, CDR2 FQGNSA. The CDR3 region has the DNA TGTGCCAGCAGCTTCACTCAGGGCCGCGGAGATACGCAGTATTTT. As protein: CASSFTQGRGDTQYF.

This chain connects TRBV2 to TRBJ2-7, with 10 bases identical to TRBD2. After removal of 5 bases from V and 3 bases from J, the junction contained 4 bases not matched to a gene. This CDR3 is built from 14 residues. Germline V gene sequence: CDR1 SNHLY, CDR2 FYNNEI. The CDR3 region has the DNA TGTGCCAGCAGTCTAGCGGGAGTTCGCTACGAGCAGTACTTC. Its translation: CASSLAGVRYEQYF.

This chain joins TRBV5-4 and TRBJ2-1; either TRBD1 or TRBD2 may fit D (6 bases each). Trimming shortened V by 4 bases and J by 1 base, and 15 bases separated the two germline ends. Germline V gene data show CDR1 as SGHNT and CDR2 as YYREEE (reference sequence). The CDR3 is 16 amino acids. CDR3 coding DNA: TGTGCCAGCAGCCCCCCGGGGGCGGAGTCCTACAATGAGCAGTTCTTC. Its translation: CASSPPGAESYNEQFF.

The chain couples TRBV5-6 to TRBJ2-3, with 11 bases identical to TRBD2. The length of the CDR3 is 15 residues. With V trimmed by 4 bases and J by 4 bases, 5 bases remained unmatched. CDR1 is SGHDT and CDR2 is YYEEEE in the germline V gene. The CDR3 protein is CASSIAGGPPDTQYF. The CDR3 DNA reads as TGTGCCAGCAGCATAGCGGGAGGGCCCCCAGATACGCAGTATTTT. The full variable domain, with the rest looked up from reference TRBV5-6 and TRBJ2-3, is DAGVTQSPTHLIKTRGQQVTLRCSPKSGHDTVSWYQQALGQGPQFIFQYYEEEERQRGNFPDRFSGHQFPNYSSELNVNALLLGDSALYLCASSIAGGPPDTQYFGPGTRLTVL.

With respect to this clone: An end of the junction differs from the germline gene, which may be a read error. The CDR3 protein is CATTSGVHPYGYIF. The CDR3 region has the DNA TGTGCCACCACCTCAGGGGTCCACCCCTATGGCTACATCTTC. J is TRBJ1-2 and V is TRBV27; TRBD1 might be the D (6 bases). The CDR3 consists of 14 residues. Germline V gene lookup returns CDR1 MNHEY and CDR2 SMNVEV (reference sequence).

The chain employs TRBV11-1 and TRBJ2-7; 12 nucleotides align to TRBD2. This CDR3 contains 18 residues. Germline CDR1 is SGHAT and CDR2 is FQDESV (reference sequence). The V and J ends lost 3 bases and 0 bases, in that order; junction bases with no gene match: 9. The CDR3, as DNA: TGTGCCAGCAGCTTGGGCGGACTAGCGGGATTCCCCTCCTACGAGCAGTACTTC. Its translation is CASSLGGLAGFPSYEQYF.

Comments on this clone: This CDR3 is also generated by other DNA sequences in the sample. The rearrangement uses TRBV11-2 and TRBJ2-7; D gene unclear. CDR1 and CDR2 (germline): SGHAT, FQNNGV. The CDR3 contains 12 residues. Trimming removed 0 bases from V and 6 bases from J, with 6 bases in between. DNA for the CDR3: TGTGCCAGCAGCTTAGATCGAGGCGAGCAGTACTTC. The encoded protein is CASSLDRGEQYF.

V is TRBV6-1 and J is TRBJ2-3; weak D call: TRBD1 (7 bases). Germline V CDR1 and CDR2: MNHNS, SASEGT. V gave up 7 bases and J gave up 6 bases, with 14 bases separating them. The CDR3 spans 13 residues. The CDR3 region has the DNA TGTGCCAGCAATTCGGGGGACAGTGATACGCAGTATTTT. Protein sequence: CASNSGDSDTQYF.

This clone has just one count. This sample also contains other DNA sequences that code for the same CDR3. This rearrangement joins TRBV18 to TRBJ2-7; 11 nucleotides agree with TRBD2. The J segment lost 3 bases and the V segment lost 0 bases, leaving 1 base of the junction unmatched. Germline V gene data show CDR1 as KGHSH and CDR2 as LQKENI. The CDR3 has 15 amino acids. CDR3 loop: CASSPPGTSGYEQYF. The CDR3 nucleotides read TGTGCCAGCTCACCACCCGGGACTAGCGGCTACGAGCAGTACTTC. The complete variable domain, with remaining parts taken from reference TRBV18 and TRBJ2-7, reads NAGVMQNPRHLVRRRGQEARLRCSPMKGHSHVYWYRQLPEEGLKFMVYLQKENIIDESGMPKERFSAEFPKEGPSILRIQQVVRGDSAAYFCASSPPGTSGYEQYFGPGTRLTVT.

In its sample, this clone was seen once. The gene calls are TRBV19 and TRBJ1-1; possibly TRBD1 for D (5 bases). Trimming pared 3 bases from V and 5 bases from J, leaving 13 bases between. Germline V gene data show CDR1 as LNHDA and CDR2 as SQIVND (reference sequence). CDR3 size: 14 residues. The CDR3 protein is CASSMDLRGTEAFF. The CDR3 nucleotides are TGTGCCAGTAGTATGGATCTCCGGGGGACTGAAGCTTTCTTT. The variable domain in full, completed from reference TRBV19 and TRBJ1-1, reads DGGITQSPKYLFRKEGQNVTLSCEQNLNHDAMYWYRQDPGQGLRLIYYSQIVNDFQKGDIAEGYSVSREKKESFPLTVTSAQKNPTAFYLCASSMDLRGTEAFFGQGTRLTVV.

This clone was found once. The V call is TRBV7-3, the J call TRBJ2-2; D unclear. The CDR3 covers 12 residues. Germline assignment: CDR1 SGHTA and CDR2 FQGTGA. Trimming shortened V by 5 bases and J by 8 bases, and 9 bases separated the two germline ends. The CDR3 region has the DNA TGTGCCAGCAGCCCCATGTATGGGGAGCTGTTTTTT. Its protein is CASSPMYGELFF. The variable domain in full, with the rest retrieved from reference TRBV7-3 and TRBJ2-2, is GAGVSQTPSNKVTEKGKYVELRCDPISGHTALYWYRQSLGQGPEFLIYFQGTGAADDSGLPNDRFFAVRPEGSVSTLKIQRTERGDSAVYLCASSPMYGELFFGEGSRLTVL.